The TCR beta chain under discussion was sequenced for a study of cytomegalovirus exposure and HLA in healthy donors. General observations from the study: Most TCR sequences showed up rarely, but some public TCRs showed up in many donors. The study recorded 150 to 200 TCR beta chains that were cytomegalovirus-associated.

CDR1 is MDHEN and CDR2 is SYDVKM in the germline V gene. V was pared by 6 bases and J by 0 bases, with 18 bases between. This CDR3 spans 16 amino acids. The donors were members of the approximately 110-subject validation cohort (separate from the roughly 670-subject first cohort). Of note for this clone: The antigen is not known.

TCRdb's copy holds only in-frame clones and misses some; the assay was immunoSEQ multiplex PCR. The sample yields more than 85,000 clones, about nine tenths seen once. The sample taken for sequencing was PBMCs. The genes are TRBV28 and TRBJ2-7; D is possibly TRBD2 (7 bases). The sequence was obtained from a woman between 18 and 29 years old in good health and CMV-seronegative. CDR3 region: CASSGRGGGSSYEQYF. DNA for the CDR3: TGTGCCAGCAGCGGAAGAGGGGGGGGAAGCTCCTACGAGCAGTACTTC.